The 25 T cell receptor beta chains presented below share a single source sample, sequenced in a study of blood T cell repertoires in COVID-19. Produced via immunoSEQ multiplex PCR; TCRdb's table is partial and in-frame only. Of 60,000 to 75,000 clones in the sample, around nine tenths were seen once. Sample: peripheral blood. The source is an older woman with acute or convalescent COVID-19.

This chain uses TRBV14 with TRBJ2-5; 7 nucleotides agree with TRBD2. Germline lookup yields CDR1 SGHDN and CDR2 FVKESK. J was trimmed by 5 bases and V by 11 bases; bases with no gene match: 17. The CDR3 contains 15 residues. CDR3 amino acids: CARSIGGFQSETQYF. The DNA for the CDR3 is TGTGCCCGGTCCATCGGGGGGTTCCAATCGGAGACCCAGTACTTC.

The J gene is TRBJ1-5, the V gene TRBV3-1 (or the pseudogene TRBV3-2), with D hard to call. This CDR3 contains 14 residues. The germline CDR1 and CDR2 sequences are LGHDT and YNNKEL (reference sequence). The ends were cut back, 1 base at V and 2 bases at J, with 6 bases in the middle. DNA for the CDR3: TGTGCCAGCAGCCAAGCAATTCGCAATCAGCCCCAGCATTTT. Its translation: CASSQAIRNQPQHF.

The chain links TRBV19 to TRBJ2-3, with D maybe TRBD2 (6 bases). CDR1 and CDR2 from the germline V gene are LNHDA and SQIVND (reference sequence). This CDR3 has 13 amino acids. With 8 bases removed from V and 3 bases from J, the gap between germline ends came to 12 bases. CDR3 amino acids: CASRDLLTDTQYF. DNA of the CDR3: TGTGCCAGTCGGGACTTATTAACAGATACGCAGTATTTT.

The gene calls are TRBV3-1 (or the pseudogene TRBV3-2) and TRBJ1-6; D uncertain. Deletions cut 3 bases from V and 4 bases from J, with 7 bases between. The CDR3 is made up of 14 amino acids. The germline CDR1 and CDR2 sequences are LGHDT and YNNKEL (reference sequence). The CDR3 bases are TGTGCCAGCAGCCAGGACTGGTATAATTCACCCCTCCACTTT. It specifies CASSQDWYNSPLHF.

The rearrangement joins TRBV29-1 to TRBJ1-4; 7 nucleotides line up with TRBD1. V shed 4 bases, J shed 8 bases, and the junction held 7 bases outside the gene matches. CDR1 is SQVTM, CDR2 ANQGSEA, per germline. The CDR3 runs to 13 residues. The CDR3 region is CSVGGGDGEKLFF. CDR3 coding DNA: TGCAGCGTTGGAGGGGGCGATGGCGAAAAACTGTTTTTT.

V and J are TRBV29-1 and TRBJ2-2; D is uncertain. This CDR3 region has 12 residues. V was trimmed by 5 bases and J by 7 bases, leaving 11 bases between them. CDR1 and CDR2 (germline): SQVTM, ANQGSEA. CDR3 nucleotides: TGCAGCGTTATCGAGGAAAACGGGGAGCTGTTTTTT. This sequence encodes CSVIEENGELFF.

The V gene is TRBV27, the J gene TRBJ2-1, with 7 bases fitting TRBD1. V lost 4 bases and J lost 3; bases outside the gene matches: 9. This CDR3 region has 16 residues. The germline V gene has CDR1 MNHEY and CDR2 SMNVEV (reference sequence). CDR3 protein: CASSSLRAGGYNEQFF. The DNA for the CDR3 is TGTGCCAGCAGTTCACTACGAGCAGGGGGCTACAATGAGCAGTTCTTC.

This chain's CDR3 is CASVARVNTGELFF. In DNA form, the CDR3 reads TGTGCCAGTGTGGCCAGGGTGAACACCGGGGAGCTGTTTTTT. This chain connects TRBV19 to TRBJ2-2, with a weak D call TRBD1 (5 bases). The CDR3 consists of 14 residues. Germline CDR1 and CDR2: LNHDA and SQIVND (reference sequence). Trimming pared 8 bases from V and 1 base from J, leaving 11 bases between.

This chain links TRBV27 with TRBJ1-5; perhaps TRBD1 as D (5 bases). The germline V gene has CDR1 MNHEY and CDR2 SMNVEV (reference sequence). This CDR3 has 13 residues. Trimming stripped 2 bases from V and 5 bases from J, with 7 bases between. The CDR3 bases are TGTGCCAGCAGTTTAGGGGGGGATCAGCCCCAGCATTTT. This encodes CASSLGGDQPQHF.

The chain carries TRBV6-1 and TRBJ2-7; D possibly corresponds to TRBD1 (5 bases). Between the trimmed V and J ends, which lost 2 bases and 0 bases, there was a span of 8 bases. This CDR3 has 14 residues. Germline V gene lookup returns CDR1 MNHNS and CDR2 SASEGT. CDR3 residues: CASSESGISYEQYF. The DNA of the CDR3 is TGTGCCAGCAGTGAATCAGGGATCTCCTACGAGCAGTACTTC.

The chain links TRBV10-3 to TRBJ1-6; 7 bases fit TRBD1. CDR3 length: 16 amino acids. Germline CDR1 reads ENHRY; CDR2 reads SYGVKD. V shed 4 bases, J shed 6 bases, and the junction held 9 bases outside the gene matches. CDR3 sequence: CAISALGQDINSPLHF. CDR3 sequence (DNA): TGTGCCATCAGTGCGTTAGGACAGGATATTAATTCACCCCTCCACTTT.

About this clone: This sample also contains other DNA sequences that code for the same CDR3. The chain carries TRBV12-3 or TRBV12-4 and TRBJ2-5, with D hard to call. This CDR3 contains 11 residues. Trimming pared 5 bases from V and 1 base from J, leaving 2 bases between. CDR3 residues: CASSLQETQYF. In DNA form, the CDR3 reads TGTGCCAGCAGTCTCCAAGAGACCCAGTACTTC.

The chain links TRBV7-9 to TRBJ1-3; D may be TRBD1 (5 bases). Trimming shortened V by 5 bases and J by 1 base, and 15 bases separated the two germline ends. CDR1 and CDR2 (germline): SEHNR, FQNEAQ (reference sequence). The CDR3 loop spans 16 amino acids. CDR3 DNA: TGTGCCAGCAGCCTCGCCGGCAGGGTGTCTGGAAACACCATATATTTT. Its protein is CASSLAGRVSGNTIYF.

The V call is TRBV24-1, the J call TRBJ1-1; 10 positions match TRBD1. The CDR3 is 14 amino acids. The germline gives CDR1 KGHDR, CDR2 SFDVKD. V was pared by 2 bases and J by 5 bases, with 1 base of the junction left unmatched. The DNA for the CDR3 is TGTGCCACCAGTGATTGGGACAGGGGTACTGAAGCTTTCTTT. It encodes CATSDWDRGTEAFF.

The rearrangement links TRBV3-1 (or the pseudogene TRBV3-2) to TRBJ2-3, with TRBD2 as a possible D gene (6 bases). V shed 1 base and J shed 2 bases, with 19 bases lying between them. The CDR3 extends over 18 amino acids. CDR1 and CDR2 (germline): LGHDT, YNNKEL (reference sequence). The CDR3 region has the DNA TGTGCCAGCAGCCAAGGATTGGAGGGAATGTCTGCCACAGATACGCAGTATTTT. Residues: CASSQGLEGMSATDTQYF.

V is TRBV7-3 and J is TRBJ2-5; 7 bases fit TRBD2. The CDR3 totals 13 residues. CDR1 SGHTA and CDR2 FQGTGA come from the germline V gene. Trimming took 5 bases from V and 2 from J; bases not matched to a gene: 2. CDR3 bases: TGTGCCAGCAGCCGTAGCGGGCAAGAGACCCAGTACTTC. Its protein product is CASSRSGQETQYF.

This clone was found once. This chain uses TRBV11-1 with TRBJ2-5, with TRBD1 matching 11 bases. The V segment lost 3 bases and the J segment 1 base; nucleotides outside the gene matches: 4. Germline-derived CDR1 and CDR2 are SGHAT and FQDESV (reference sequence). This CDR3 spans 16 amino acids. CDR3 bases: TGTGCCAGCAGCTTGACAGGGACAGGGGGCCAAGAGACCCAGTACTTC. Residues: CASSLTGTGGQETQYF.

This clone was observed a single time. The chain is built from TRBV7-9 and TRBJ2-7; TRBD2 agrees at 8 bases. The CDR3 runs 16 residues. Germline trimming cut 2 bases from V and 1 base from J; bases unmatched to any gene: 7. Germline V gene sequence: CDR1 SEHNR, CDR2 FQNEAQ (reference sequence). CDR3 in DNA: TGTGCCAGCAGCTTAAGTGGAGCGGGGGAATCCTACGAGCAGTACTTC. Translated, it gives CASSLSGAGESYEQYF.

The chain joins TRBV2 to TRBJ1-6; 10 nucleotides match TRBD1. CDR1 and CDR2 (germline): SNHLY, FYNNEI. CDR3 length: 15 amino acids. V lost 7 bases, J lost 9 bases, and 9 bases stayed unmatched. This chain's CDR3 is CASTRDRGSGSPLHF. CDR3 coding DNA: TGTGCCAGCACCAGGGACAGGGGATCAGGTTCACCCCTCCACTTT.

The chain recombines TRBV28 with TRBJ2-7; unclear D gene. The CDR3 sequence is 14 residues long. V lost 2 bases and J 7 bases, leaving 15 bases between the germline ends. CDR1 and CDR2 from the germline V gene are MDHEN and SYDVKM. CDR3 nucleotide sequence: TGTGCCAGCAGTTTACTCCGCGTTCGTCGGGAGCAGTACTTC. Translation gives CASSLLRVRREQYF.

The CDR3 bases are TGTGCCAGCAGCCCCCAAAAAGAGTCACCCCTCCACTTT. Encoded protein: CASSPQKESPLHF. The rearrangement links TRBV6-6 to TRBJ1-6; no firm D call. V shed 6 bases and J shed 10 bases, with 13 bases lying between them. Germline-derived CDR1 and CDR2 are MNHNY and SVGAGI (reference sequence). The CDR3 is 13 amino acids.

The rearrangement joins TRBV7-6 to TRBJ2-7; 11 positions agree with TRBD1. The junction had 11 bases not matched to a gene; V was cut back by 0 bases and J by 7 bases. Germline CDR1 SGHVS, CDR2 FNYEAQ. The CDR3 is 17 residues long. CDR3 sequence reads: CASSLARYRTGGLEQYF. CDR3 nucleotide sequence: TGTGCCAGCAGCTTAGCGCGTTATCGGACAGGGGGCTTGGAGCAGTACTTC.

V and J are TRBV7-2 and TRBJ2-7; possible D gene TRBD2, 6 bases. The germline gives CDR1 SGHTA, CDR2 FQGNSA. V shed 5 bases and J shed 1 base, with 9 bases lying between them. The CDR3 has 13 amino acids. CDR3: CASSDGGSYEQYF. The CDR3 nucleotides read TGTGCCAGCAGCGACGGGGGATCCTACGAGCAGTACTTC. Variable domain in full (rest from reference TRBV7-2 and TRBJ2-7): GAGVSQSPSNKVTEKGKDVELRCDPISGHTALYWYRQSLGQGLEFLIYFQGNSAPDKSGLPSDRFSAERTGGSVSTLTIQRTQQEDSAVYLCASSDGGSYEQYFGPGTRLTVT.

The table lists this clone with a count of one. The CDR3 reads CSVVRTGRDSTEAFF. CDR3 DNA sequence: TGCAGCGTTGTTAGGACAGGGAGGGATAGCACTGAAGCTTTCTTT. This chain joins TRBV29-1 and TRBJ1-1; TRBD1 aligns across 8 bases. The germline gives CDR1 SQVTM, CDR2 ANQGSEA. This CDR3 region has 15 residues. V lost 4 bases, J lost 4 bases, and 11 bases stayed unmatched.

The chain links TRBV3-1 (or the pseudogene TRBV3-2) to TRBJ1-1, with 7 bases fitting TRBD1. The J segment lost 5 bases and the V segment lost 1 base, leaving 10 bases of the junction unmatched. Germline CDR1 LGHDT, CDR2 YNNKEL (reference sequence). The CDR3 extends over 16 amino acids. CDR3 residues: CASSQGAGTVVTEAFF. CDR3 sequence (DNA): TGTGCCAGCAGCCAAGGAGCCGGGACAGTGGTTACTGAAGCTTTCTTT.